Each of the 6 T cell receptor beta chains below was sequenced from the same sample in a study of identical twins. One entry per CDR3 protein, called by TCRdb with MiXCR from the 5' RACE reads. The sample has 500,000 to 600,000 distinct CDR3 sequences; approximately 22% are singletons. Separately, the same data were catalogued under a study of T cells expressing NK-cell markers.

Sequenced sample: CD4+ T cells sorted from blood. The receptors originated from a woman younger than 35 in good health.

This clonotype has a handful of counts. The chain uses TRBV12-3 or TRBV12-4 and TRBJ2-3; D uncertain. The CDR3 loop spans 16 amino acids. V shed 7 bases and J shed 2 bases, with 19 bases lying between them. The DNA for the CDR3 is TGTGCCAGCACACCTTCCCCCCTACGGCCCACAGATACGCAGTATTTT. Translating it yields CASTPSPLRPTDTQYF.

There are many counts of this clonotype. V is TRBV7-2 and J is TRBJ1-1; D is unresolved. Trimming left V 1 base short and J 4 bases short, with 7 bases between. This CDR3 is built from 13 residues. The germline V gene encodes CDR1 SGHTA and CDR2 FQGNSA. The CDR3 loop reads CASSLEWRTEAFF. DNA of the CDR3: TGTGCCAGCAGCTTAGAGTGGCGCACTGAAGCTTTCTTT.

This clonotype has just a few counts. The chain is built from TRBV20-1 and TRBJ1-2; 9 nucleotides match TRBD1. V shed 0 bases and J 6 bases; nucleotides not matched to a gene: 14. Germline V gene data show CDR1 as DFQATT and CDR2 as SNEGSKA (reference sequence). This CDR3 has 17 amino acids. CDR3 region: CSARDPLGGDRAHGYTF. DNA of the CDR3: TGCAGTGCTAGAGATCCTCTCGGAGGGGACAGGGCCCATGGCTACACCTTC.

This sequence joins TRBV7-8 and TRBJ2-7; 8 positions agree with TRBD2. Germline trimming cut 7 bases from V and 9 bases from J; bases unmatched to any gene: 14. The CDR3 contains 14 residues. Germline CDR1 SGHVS, CDR2 FQNEAQ. DNA of the CDR3: TGTGCCAGCACCATCCCCGGGGGGGGATTAGGGCAGTACTTC. Translation gives CASTIPGGGLGQYF.

This clonotype has a handful of counts. The rearrangement joins TRBV2 to TRBJ1-1; no firm D call. This CDR3 region has 12 residues. CDR1 is SNHLY, CDR2 FYNNEI, per germline. Trimming removed 5 bases at V and 2 bases at J, with 6 bases between. The DNA of the CDR3 is TGTGCCAGCAGTAGACATAACACTGAAGCTTTCTTT. It translates to CASSRHNTEAFF.

The genes are TRBV15 and TRBJ2-5; D is uncertain. Germline CDR1 and CDR2: LNHNV and YYDKDF (reference sequence). The CDR3 is 14 residues long. V gave up 5 bases and J gave up 3 bases, with 13 bases separating them. CDR3 residues: CATSGPNYEETQYF. The CDR3 coding sequence is TGTGCCACCAGCGGACCTAATTACGAAGAGACCCAGTACTTC.